Presented here are 28 T cell receptor beta chains from one specimen sequenced in a study of Ad26.COV2.S vaccination and SARS-CoV-2 variants. Treatment noted: about 20 received Ad26.COV2.S at low or high dose, single or two shots; 5 received placebo; per-sample allocation not given. It was on day 63 after the first vaccine or placebo injection that samples were taken. Assay used: immunoSEQ multiplex PCR; TCRdb lists only in-frame clones, some missing. This table has 400,000 to 500,000 clones, around nine tenths appearing once. This sample comprised peripheral blood, obtained in a trial of Ad26.COV2.S vaccine versus placebo. The receptors here all came from a person aged 18-60 years who received the Ad26.COV2.S COVID-19 vaccine or a placebo.

The chain is built from TRBV11-2 and TRBJ2-1; D is undetermined. The CDR3 is 12 residues long. Trimming removed 5 bases from V and 2 bases from J, with 4 bases in between. Germline V gene data show CDR1 as SGHAT and CDR2 as FQNNGV. CDR3 amino acids: CASSPTYNEQFF. The CDR3 region has the DNA TGTGCCAGCAGCCCAACCTACAATGAGCAGTTCTTC.

This clone has just a few counts. The chain carries TRBV5-4 and TRBJ1-1; maybe TRBD1 (5 bases). CDR1 and CDR2 (germline): SGHNT, YYREEE (reference sequence). The CDR3 runs to 15 residues. V was clipped by 4 bases and J by 2 bases, with 15 bases between them. The CDR3 loop is CASSVRARPNTEAFF. Written as DNA, the CDR3 is TGTGCCAGCAGCGTCAGGGCTAGACCCAACACTGAAGCTTTCTTT.

V is TRBV7-2 and J is TRBJ2-1, with 12 bases identical to TRBD2. This CDR3 comprises 15 residues. The germline V gene has CDR1 SGHTA and CDR2 FQGNSA. The J segment lost 3 bases and the V segment lost 5 bases, leaving 2 bases of the junction unmatched. The CDR3 protein is CASSALAGGYNEQFF. CDR3 in DNA: TGTGCCAGCAGCGCACTAGCGGGGGGCTACAATGAGCAGTTCTTC. Using reference TRBV7-2 and TRBJ2-1 for the parts outside the CDR3, the full variable domain is GAGVSQSPSNKVTEKGKDVELRCDPISGHTALYWYRQSLGQGLEFLIYFQGNSAPDKSGLPSDRFSAERTGGSVSTLTIQRTQQEDSAVYLCASSALAGGYNEQFFGPGTRLTVL.

This chain connects TRBV18 to TRBJ1-1; 10 positions agree with TRBD1. Unmatched junction bases numbered 10, after V lost 2 bases and J lost 4 bases. CDR3 size: 17 residues. Per the germline V gene, CDR1 is KGHSH and CDR2 is LQKENI. The chain's CDR3 is CASSPMGPGQGSTEAFF. DNA for the CDR3: TGTGCCAGCTCACCAATGGGGCCGGGACAGGGGAGCACTGAAGCTTTCTTT.

Only one count was recorded for this clone. The J gene is TRBJ2-1, the V gene TRBV19, with D unclear. The CDR3 is 15 amino acids. Looked up from germline, CDR1 is LNHDA and CDR2 is SQIVND (reference sequence). Trimming pared 3 bases from V and 0 bases from J, leaving 9 bases between. DNA for the CDR3: TGTGCCAGTAGTATTGGCAGAAGCTCCTACAATGAGCAGTTCTTC. It specifies CASSIGRSSYNEQFF.

This clone has just one count. The chain couples TRBV4-1 to TRBJ1-1; no firm D call. Per the germline V gene, CDR1 is MGHRA and CDR2 is YSYEKL. V was trimmed by 0 bases and J by 5 bases, leaving 16 bases between them. This CDR3 is built from 16 residues. CDR3 DNA sequence: TGCGCCAGCAGCCAAGAGTTCCGGAAGAGAGGGACTGAAGCTTTCTTT. Protein sequence: CASSQEFRKRGTEAFF.

This chain uses TRBV28 with TRBJ2-1; no clear D. This CDR3 is built from 12 residues. V was cut by 5 bases and J by 7 bases, with 9 bases left in between. Germline V gives CDR1 MDHEN, CDR2 SYDVKM. This CDR3 reads CASSPGINEQFF. CDR3 coding DNA: TGTGCCAGCAGTCCAGGAATTAATGAGCAGTTCTTC.

The V call is TRBV5-5, the J call TRBJ2-7; D remains unclear. Germline V gene sequence: CDR1 SGHKS, CDR2 YYEKEE (reference sequence). CDR3 size: 16 residues. Trimming cost V 0 bases and J 1 base, with 14 bases left between them. CDR3 sequence (DNA): TGTGCCAGCAGCTTGGATTGGCACCGATCTTCCTACGAGCAGTACTTC. It codes for CASSLDWHRSSYEQYF.

This clone was seen only a few times. This sequence joins TRBV7-9 and TRBJ2-7; TRBD2 matches at 7 bases. V dropped 1 base and J dropped 2; count of bases not matched to a gene: 11. CDR1 is SEHNR, CDR2 FQNEAQ, per germline (reference sequence). The CDR3 consists of 17 residues. Here the CDR3 DNA reads TGTGCCAGCAGCTTAGTCCCGGGACTAACCCCGACCTACGAGCAGTACTTC. Translated: CASSLVPGLTPTYEQYF.

The chain uses TRBV30 and TRBJ1-1; D gene unclear. This CDR3 is 14 amino acids long. The germline V gene encodes CDR1 GTSNPN and CDR2 SVGIG (reference sequence). Trimming cost V 1 base and J 0 bases, with 9 bases left between them. The CDR3 DNA follows: TGTGCCTGGAGTGGTCAACCAGTGAACACTGAAGCTTTCTTT. This gives the protein CAWSGQPVNTEAFF.

The chain uses TRBV10-3 and TRBJ2-7, with TRBD1 identical over 7 bases. This CDR3 comprises 14 residues. Germline CDR1 ENHRY, CDR2 SYGVKD. Losses at the gene ends were 7 bases for V and 3 bases for J; bases not matched to a gene: 9. CDR3 amino acids: CAIIGNRGRYEQYF. DNA of the CDR3: TGTGCCATCATTGGTAACAGGGGACGCTACGAGCAGTACTTC.

The chain combines TRBV6-2 or TRBV6-3 with TRBJ2-7; D unclear. CDR1 MNHEY and CDR2 SVGEGT come from the germline V gene. V dropped 6 bases and J dropped 4 bases, with 13 bases sitting between them. This CDR3 has 13 residues. The CDR3 spells CASSAENEYEQYF. For the CDR3, the DNA is TGTGCCAGCAGCGCCGAGAACGAGTACGAGCAGTACTTC.

J is TRBJ2-5 and V is TRBV3-1 (or the pseudogene TRBV3-2); 10 nucleotides align to TRBD2. This CDR3 comprises 21 residues. Per germline, CDR1 LGHDT and CDR2 YNNKEL (reference sequence). V dropped 1 base and J dropped 1; count of bases not matched to a gene: 18. CDR3 residues: CASSQAGGLAGAQSLQETQYF. CDR3 sequence (DNA): TGTGCCAGCAGCCAAGCCGGGGGGCTAGCGGGGGCCCAATCACTCCAAGAGACCCAGTACTTC.

The genes are TRBV6-1 and TRBJ1-4; D is perhaps TRBD1 (5 bases). Germline V gives CDR1 MNHNS, CDR2 SASEGT. V was clipped by 3 bases and J by 4 bases, with 9 bases between them. There are 14 residues in the CDR3. CDR3 region: CASSEGPFNEKLFF. CDR3 DNA sequence: TGTGCCAGCAGTGAGGGGCCCTTTAATGAAAAACTGTTTTTT.

V and J are TRBV12-3 or TRBV12-4 and TRBJ2-1; D might be TRBD1 (6 bases). Deletions cut 2 bases from V and 4 bases from J, with 6 bases between. The CDR3 extends over 13 amino acids. The CDR3 DNA follows: TGTGCCAGCAGTTTACAGGGGTACAATGAGCAGTTCTTC. Translated, it gives CASSLQGYNEQFF.

This chain links TRBV7-2 with TRBJ2-7; 10 nucleotides match TRBD2. This CDR3 is 14 amino acids long. Germline V gene lookup returns CDR1 SGHTA and CDR2 FQGNSA. Trimming at V came to 4 bases and at J to 5 bases, leaving 5 bases not matched to a gene. CDR3 nucleotide sequence: TGTGCCAGCAGCTCCCAGCGGGGGGGGAACGAGCAGTACTTC. This encodes CASSSQRGGNEQYF.

The chain recombines TRBV19 with TRBJ1-5; TRBD1 is a possible D gene (5 bases). Germline V gives CDR1 LNHDA, CDR2 SQIVND (reference sequence). The ends were cut back, 1 base at V and 7 bases at J, with 14 bases in the middle. The CDR3 has 15 amino acids. CDR3 sequence reads: CASSIVSGGGQPQHF. The DNA for the CDR3 is TGTGCCAGTAGTATAGTAAGCGGGGGAGGACAGCCCCAGCATTTT.

This chain joins TRBV21-1 and TRBJ1-2; the table's TRBD1 call for D was not verified on the DNA. TRBV21-1 is marked as a pseudogene. The CDR3 has 15 amino acids. As DNA, the CDR3 is TGTGCCAGCAAAAGGCAGGGGGCGCGGGAGTATGGCTACACCTTC. This gives the protein CASKRQGAREYGYTF.

The rearrangement uses TRBV2 and TRBJ1-1; weak D call: TRBD1 (5 bases). The V end lost 11 bases, the J end lost 0 bases, and 13 bases lay between the germline ends. Per the germline V gene, CDR1 is SNHLY and CDR2 is FYNNEI. The CDR3 has 13 amino acids. CDR3 nucleotide sequence: TGTGCCGGGCAGGGTGAGATGAACACTGAAGCTTTCTTT. This codes for CAGQGEMNTEAFF.

The chain recombines TRBV6-5 with TRBJ1-6, with 8 positions matching TRBD1. Germline V gene lookup returns CDR1 MNHEY and CDR2 SVGAGI. CDR3 length equals 14 residues. The ends lost 7 bases at V and 8 bases at J; junction bases unmatched: 7. In DNA, the CDR3 is TGTGCCAGCACATACAGGGGGTCGTATTCACCCCTCCACTTT. The encoded protein is CASTYRGSYSPLHF.

The chain combines TRBV5-6 with TRBJ1-3, with D uncertain. The CDR3 covers 15 residues. Trimming removed 4 bases at V and 0 bases at J, with 11 bases between. Germline assignment: CDR1 SGHDT and CDR2 YYEEEE. Written as DNA, the CDR3 is TGTGCCAGCAGCAACCGAATAACCTCTGGAAACACCATATATTTT. Its translation is CASSNRITSGNTIYF.

This clone was counted a single time. The V and J genes are TRBV9 and TRBJ2-1; 8 bases are shared with TRBD2. The CDR3 is 15 residues long. The ends lost 3 bases at V and 3 bases at J; junction bases unmatched: 5. In germline, CDR1 is SGDLS, CDR2 YYNGEE. The CDR3 region is CASSDSGVFYNEQFF. CDR3 bases: TGTGCCAGCAGCGATAGCGGGGTTTTCTACAATGAGCAGTTCTTC.

Here the CDR3 reads CASSHTGFAFF. CDR3 nucleotide sequence: TGTGCCAGCAGCCATACAGGGTTCGCTTTCTTT. V usage is TRBV6-2 or TRBV6-3 and J usage is TRBJ1-1; tentatively, D is TRBD1 (6 bases). The CDR3 extends over 11 amino acids. V was trimmed by 6 bases and J by 11 bases, leaving 13 bases between them. CDR1 and CDR2 (germline): MNHEY, SVGEGT.

The gene calls are TRBV18 and TRBJ1-4; possible D gene TRBD1, 5 bases. CDR3 length equals 15 residues. In germline, CDR1 is KGHSH, CDR2 LQKENI. V lost 1 base and J 1 base, leaving 7 bases between the germline ends. CDR3 sequence (DNA): TGTGCCAGCTCACCACGGGGGGAAACTAATGAAAAACTGTTTTTT. The encoded protein is CASSPRGETNEKLFF.

The rearrangement links TRBV9 to TRBJ2-7; D call uncertain. CDR3 length: 12 residues. Trimming cost V 0 bases and J 5 bases, with 6 bases left between them. Looked up from germline, CDR1 is SGDLS and CDR2 is YYNGEE. The CDR3 reads CASSVVDDEQYF. DNA of the CDR3: TGTGCCAGCAGCGTAGTGGACGACGAGCAGTACTTC. The full variable domain, rest sourced from reference TRBV9 and TRBJ2-7, is DSGVTQTPKHLITATGQRVTLRCSPRSGDLSVYWYQQSLDQGLQFLIQYYNGEERAKGNILERFSAQQFPDLHSELNLSSLELGDSALYFCASSVVDDEQYFGPGTRLTVT.

As DNA, the CDR3 is TGTGCCAGCAGCTCCGGGCCCAGGGTTAGTTACACCGGGGAGCTGTTTTTT. Its protein is CASSSGPRVSYTGELFF. The V call is TRBV7-3, the J call TRBJ2-2; D perhaps matches TRBD1 (5 bases). The CDR3 runs to 17 residues. CDR1 SGHTA and CDR2 FQGTGA come from the germline V gene. Trimming shortened V by 4 bases and J by 3 bases, and 18 bases separated the two germline ends.

The V and J genes are TRBV21-1 and TRBJ2-2; TRBD1 was called by the table and not checked on the DNA. TRBV21-1 is a pseudogene locus. This CDR3 region has 16 residues. The CDR3 region is CASSEPPGQHTGELFF. In DNA form, the CDR3 reads TGTGCCAGCAGCGAACCTCCGGGACAGCACACCGGGGAGCTGTTTTTT.

V is TRBV3-1 (or the pseudogene TRBV3-2) and J is TRBJ1-4; unclear D gene. Trimming left V 0 bases short and J 6 bases short, with 17 bases between. Germline lookup yields CDR1 LGHDT and CDR2 YNNKEL (reference sequence). This CDR3 contains 17 residues. In DNA form, the CDR3 reads TGTGCCAGCAGCCAAGATTGTTATACCTGTAAGCATGAAAAACTGTTTTTT. Translating gives CASSQDCYTCKHEKLFF.